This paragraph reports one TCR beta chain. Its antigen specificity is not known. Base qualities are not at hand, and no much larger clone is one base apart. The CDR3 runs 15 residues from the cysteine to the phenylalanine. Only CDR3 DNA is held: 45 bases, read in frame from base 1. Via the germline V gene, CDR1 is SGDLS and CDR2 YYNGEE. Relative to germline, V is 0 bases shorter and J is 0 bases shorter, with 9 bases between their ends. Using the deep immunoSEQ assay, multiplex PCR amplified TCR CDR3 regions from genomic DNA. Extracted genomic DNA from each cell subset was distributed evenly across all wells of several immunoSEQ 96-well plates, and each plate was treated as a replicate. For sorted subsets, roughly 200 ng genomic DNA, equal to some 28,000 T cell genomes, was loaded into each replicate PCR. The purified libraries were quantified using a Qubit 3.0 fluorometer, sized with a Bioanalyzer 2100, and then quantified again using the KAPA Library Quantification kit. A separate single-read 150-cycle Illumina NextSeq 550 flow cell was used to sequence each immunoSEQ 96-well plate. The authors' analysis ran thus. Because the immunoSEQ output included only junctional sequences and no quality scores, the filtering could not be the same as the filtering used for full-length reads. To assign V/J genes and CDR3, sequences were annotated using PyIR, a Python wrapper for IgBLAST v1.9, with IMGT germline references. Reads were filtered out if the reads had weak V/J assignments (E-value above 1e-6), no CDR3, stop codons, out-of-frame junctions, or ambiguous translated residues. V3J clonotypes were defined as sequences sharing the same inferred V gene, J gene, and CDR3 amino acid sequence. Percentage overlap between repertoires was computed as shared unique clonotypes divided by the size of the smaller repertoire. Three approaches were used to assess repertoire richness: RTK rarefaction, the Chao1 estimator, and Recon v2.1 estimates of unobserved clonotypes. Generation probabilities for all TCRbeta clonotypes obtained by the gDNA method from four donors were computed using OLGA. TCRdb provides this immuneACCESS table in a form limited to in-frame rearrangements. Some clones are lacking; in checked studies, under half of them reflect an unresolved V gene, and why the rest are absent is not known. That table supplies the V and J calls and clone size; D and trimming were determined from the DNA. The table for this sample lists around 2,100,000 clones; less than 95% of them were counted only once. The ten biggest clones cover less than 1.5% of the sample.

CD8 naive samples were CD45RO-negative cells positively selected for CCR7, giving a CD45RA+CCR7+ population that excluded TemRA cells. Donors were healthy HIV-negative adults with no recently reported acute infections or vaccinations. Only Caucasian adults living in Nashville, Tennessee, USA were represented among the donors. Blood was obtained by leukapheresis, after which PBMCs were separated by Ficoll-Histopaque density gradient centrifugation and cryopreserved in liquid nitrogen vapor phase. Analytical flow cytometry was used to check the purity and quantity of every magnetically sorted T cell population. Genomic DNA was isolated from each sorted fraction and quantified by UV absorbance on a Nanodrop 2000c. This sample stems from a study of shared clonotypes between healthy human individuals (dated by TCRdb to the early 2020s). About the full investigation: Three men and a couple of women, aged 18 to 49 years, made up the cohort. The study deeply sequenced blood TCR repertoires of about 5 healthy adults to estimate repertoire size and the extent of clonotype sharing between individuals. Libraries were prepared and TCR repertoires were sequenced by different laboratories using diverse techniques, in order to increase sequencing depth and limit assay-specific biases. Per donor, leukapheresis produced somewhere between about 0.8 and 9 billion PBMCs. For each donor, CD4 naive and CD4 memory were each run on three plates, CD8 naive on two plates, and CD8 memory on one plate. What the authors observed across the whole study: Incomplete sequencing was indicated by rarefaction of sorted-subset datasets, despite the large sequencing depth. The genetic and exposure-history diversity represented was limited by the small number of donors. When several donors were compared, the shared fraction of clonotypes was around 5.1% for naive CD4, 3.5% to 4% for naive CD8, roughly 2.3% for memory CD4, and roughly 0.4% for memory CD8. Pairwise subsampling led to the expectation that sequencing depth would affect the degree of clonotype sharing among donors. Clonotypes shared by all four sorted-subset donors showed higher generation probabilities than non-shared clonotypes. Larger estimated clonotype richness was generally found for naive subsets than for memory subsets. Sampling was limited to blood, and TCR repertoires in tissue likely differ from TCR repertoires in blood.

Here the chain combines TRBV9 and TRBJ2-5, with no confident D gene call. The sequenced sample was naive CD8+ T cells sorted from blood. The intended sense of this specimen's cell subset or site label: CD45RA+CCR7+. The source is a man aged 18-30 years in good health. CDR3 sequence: CASSVESTYQETQYF. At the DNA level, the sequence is TGTGCCAGCAGCGTAGAGTCCACGTACCAAGAGACCCAGTACTTC.